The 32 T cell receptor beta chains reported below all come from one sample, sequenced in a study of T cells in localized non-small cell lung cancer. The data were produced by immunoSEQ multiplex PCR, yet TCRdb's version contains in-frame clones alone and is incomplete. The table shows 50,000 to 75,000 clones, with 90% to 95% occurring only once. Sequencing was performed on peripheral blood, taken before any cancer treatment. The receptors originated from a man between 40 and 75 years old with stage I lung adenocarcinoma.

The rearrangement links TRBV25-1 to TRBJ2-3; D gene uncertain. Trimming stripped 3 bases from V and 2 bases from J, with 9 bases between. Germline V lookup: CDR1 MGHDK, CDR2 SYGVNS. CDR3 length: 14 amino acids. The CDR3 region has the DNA TGTGCCAGCAGTGACAGACCGGACACAGATACGCAGTATTTT. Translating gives CASSDRPDTDTQYF.

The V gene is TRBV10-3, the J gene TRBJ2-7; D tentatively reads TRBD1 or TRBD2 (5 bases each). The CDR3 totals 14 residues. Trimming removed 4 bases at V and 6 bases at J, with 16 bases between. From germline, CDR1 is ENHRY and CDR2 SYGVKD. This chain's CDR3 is CAISAGHLTAEQYF. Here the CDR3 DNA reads TGTGCCATCAGTGCGGGGCATCTGACGGCCGAGCAGTACTTC.

The CDR3 DNA is TGTGCCAGCAGCTTAGTCTGGACTAACACCGGGGAGCTGTTTTTT. Protein sequence: CASSLVWTNTGELFF. The chain couples TRBV11-3 to TRBJ2-2; maybe TRBD2 (5 bases). There are 15 residues in the CDR3. Trimming shortened V by 1 base and J by 2 bases, and 8 bases separated the two germline ends. Per germline, CDR1 SGHNT and CDR2 YENEEA.

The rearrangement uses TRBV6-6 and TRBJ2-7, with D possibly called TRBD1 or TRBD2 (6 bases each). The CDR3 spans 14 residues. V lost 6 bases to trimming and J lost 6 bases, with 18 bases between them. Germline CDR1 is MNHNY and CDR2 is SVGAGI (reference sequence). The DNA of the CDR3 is TGTGCCAGCAGACAGGGCCCACAGGGAGGCGAGCAGTACTTC. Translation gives CASRQGPQGGEQYF.

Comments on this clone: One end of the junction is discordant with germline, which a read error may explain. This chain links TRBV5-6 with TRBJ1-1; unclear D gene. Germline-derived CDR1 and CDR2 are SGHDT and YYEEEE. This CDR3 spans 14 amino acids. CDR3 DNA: TGTGCCAGCAGCCAGTTTAGGAAGAACATTGAAGCTTTCTTT. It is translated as CASSQFRKNIEAFF.

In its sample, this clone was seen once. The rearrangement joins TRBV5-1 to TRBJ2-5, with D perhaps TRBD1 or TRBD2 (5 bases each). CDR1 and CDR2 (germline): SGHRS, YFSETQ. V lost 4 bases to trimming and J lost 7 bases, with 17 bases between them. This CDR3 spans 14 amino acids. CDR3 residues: CASSIPGAERTQYF. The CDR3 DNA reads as TGCGCCAGCAGCATTCCCGGGGCTGAGAGGACCCAGTACTTC. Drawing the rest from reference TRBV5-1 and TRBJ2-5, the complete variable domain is KAGVTQTPRYLIKTRGQQVTLSCSPISGHRSVSWYQQTPGQGLQFLFEYFSETQRNKGNFPGRFSGRQFSNSRSEMNVSTLELGDSALYLCASSIPGAERTQYFGPGTRLLVL.

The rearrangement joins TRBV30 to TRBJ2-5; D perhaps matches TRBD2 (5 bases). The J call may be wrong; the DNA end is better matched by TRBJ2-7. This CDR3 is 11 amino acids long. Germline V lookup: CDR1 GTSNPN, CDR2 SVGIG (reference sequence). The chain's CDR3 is CAWGLANEQYF. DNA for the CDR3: TGTGCCTGGGGGCTAGCCAACGAGCAGTACTTC.

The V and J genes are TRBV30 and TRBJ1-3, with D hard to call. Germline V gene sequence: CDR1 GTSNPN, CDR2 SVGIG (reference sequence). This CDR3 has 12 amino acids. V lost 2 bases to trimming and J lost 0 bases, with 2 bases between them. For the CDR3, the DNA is TGTGCCTGGAGTTCCTCTGGAAACACCATATATTTT. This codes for CAWSSSGNTIYF. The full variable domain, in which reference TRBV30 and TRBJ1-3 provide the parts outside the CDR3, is SQTIHQWPATLVQPVGSPLSLECTVEGTSNPNLYWYRQAAGRGLQLLFYSVGIGQISSEVPQNLSASRPQDRQFILSSKKLLLSDSGFYLCAWSSSGNTIYFGEGSWLTVV.

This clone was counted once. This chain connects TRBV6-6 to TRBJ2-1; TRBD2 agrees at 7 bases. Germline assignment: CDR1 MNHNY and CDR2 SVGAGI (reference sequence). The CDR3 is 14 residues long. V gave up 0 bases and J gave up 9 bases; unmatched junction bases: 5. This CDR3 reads CASSYSFSGGEQFF. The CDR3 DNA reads TGTGCCAGCAGTTACTCCTTCTCGGGGGGTGAGCAGTTCTTC.

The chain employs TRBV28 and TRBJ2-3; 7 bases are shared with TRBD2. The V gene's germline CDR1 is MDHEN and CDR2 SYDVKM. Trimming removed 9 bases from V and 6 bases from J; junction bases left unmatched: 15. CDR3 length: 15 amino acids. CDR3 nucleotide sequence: TGTGCCAGTTTTAAGGCGGGAGTGGGGTCCGATACGCAGTATTTT. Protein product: CASFKAGVGSDTQYF.

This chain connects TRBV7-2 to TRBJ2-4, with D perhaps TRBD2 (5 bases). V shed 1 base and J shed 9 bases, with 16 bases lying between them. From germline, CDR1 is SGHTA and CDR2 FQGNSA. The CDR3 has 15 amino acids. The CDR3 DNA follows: TGTGCCAGCAGCTTAGAAGCGCTAGCCGGATTCATTCAGTACTTC. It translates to CASSLEALAGFIQYF.

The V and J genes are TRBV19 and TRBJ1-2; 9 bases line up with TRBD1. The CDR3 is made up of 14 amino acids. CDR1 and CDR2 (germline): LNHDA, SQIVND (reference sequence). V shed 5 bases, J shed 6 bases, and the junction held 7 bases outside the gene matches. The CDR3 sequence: CASSAYRDRDGYTF. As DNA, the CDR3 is TGTGCCAGTAGTGCGTACCGGGACAGGGATGGCTACACCTTC.

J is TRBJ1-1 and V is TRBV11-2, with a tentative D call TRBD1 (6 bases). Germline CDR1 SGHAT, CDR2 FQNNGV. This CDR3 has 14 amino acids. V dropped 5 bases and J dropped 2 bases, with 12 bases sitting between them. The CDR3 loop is CASSAGTTNTEAFF. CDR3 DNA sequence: TGTGCCAGCAGCGCCGGGACAACTAACACTGAAGCTTTCTTT.

The CDR3: CASSFRGNYGYTF. CDR3 sequence (DNA): TGTGCCAGCAGTTTCAGAGGGAACTATGGCTACACCTTC. J is TRBJ1-2 and V is TRBV28; D gene unclear. There are 13 residues in the CDR3. CDR1 is MDHEN, CDR2 SYDVKM, per germline. V was cut by 3 bases and J by 2 bases, with 7 bases left in between.

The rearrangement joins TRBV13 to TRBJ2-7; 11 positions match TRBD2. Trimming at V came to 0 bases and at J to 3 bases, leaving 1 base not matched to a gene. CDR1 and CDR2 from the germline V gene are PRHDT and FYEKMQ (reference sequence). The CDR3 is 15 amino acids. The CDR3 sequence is CASSLGGTSGYEQYF. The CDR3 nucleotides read TGTGCCAGCAGCTTAGGGGGGACTAGCGGCTACGAGCAGTACTTC.

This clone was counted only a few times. This CDR3 reads CASSEEGGRGPETQYF. Written as DNA, the CDR3 is TGTGCCAGCAGTGAAGAGGGCGGCAGGGGACCGGAGACCCAGTACTTC. V gene TRBV6-1 combines with J gene TRBJ2-5; D may be TRBD1 (6 bases). Germline CDR1 is MNHNS and CDR2 is SASEGT. This CDR3 is built from 16 residues. V was clipped by 1 base and J by 5 bases, with 17 bases between them.

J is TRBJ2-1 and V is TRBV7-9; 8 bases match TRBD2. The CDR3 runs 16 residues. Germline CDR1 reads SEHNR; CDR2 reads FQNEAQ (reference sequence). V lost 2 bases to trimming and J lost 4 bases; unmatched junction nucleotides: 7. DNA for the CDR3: TGTGCCAGCAGCTTAAGAGCGGGAGTTGCTTACAATGAGCAGTTCTTC. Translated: CASSLRAGVAYNEQFF.

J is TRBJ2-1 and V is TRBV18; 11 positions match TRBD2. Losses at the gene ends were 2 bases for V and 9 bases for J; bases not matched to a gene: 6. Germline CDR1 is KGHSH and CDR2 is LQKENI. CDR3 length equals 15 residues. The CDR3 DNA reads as TGTGCCAGCTCACCATCGGCTAGCGGGAGGTCTGAGCAGTTCTTC. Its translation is CASSPSASGRSEQFF. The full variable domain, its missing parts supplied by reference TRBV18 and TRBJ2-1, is NAGVMQNPRHLVRRRGQEARLRCSPMKGHSHVYWYRQLPEEGLKFMVYLQKENIIDESGMPKERFSAEFPKEGPSILRIQQVVRGDSAAYFCASSPSASGRSEQFFGPGTRLTVL.

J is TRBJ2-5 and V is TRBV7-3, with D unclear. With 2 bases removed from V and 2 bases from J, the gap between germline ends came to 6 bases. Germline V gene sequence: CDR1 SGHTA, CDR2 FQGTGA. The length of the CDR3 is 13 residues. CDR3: CASSLARQETQYF. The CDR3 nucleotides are TGTGCCAGCAGCTTAGCTAGACAAGAGACCCAGTACTTC.

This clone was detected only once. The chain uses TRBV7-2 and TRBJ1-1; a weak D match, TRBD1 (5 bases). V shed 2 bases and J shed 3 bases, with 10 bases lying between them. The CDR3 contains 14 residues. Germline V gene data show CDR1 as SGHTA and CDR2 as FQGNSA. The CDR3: CASSLSRADTEAFF. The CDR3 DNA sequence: TGTGCCAGCAGCTTATCCAGGGCGGACACTGAAGCTTTCTTT.

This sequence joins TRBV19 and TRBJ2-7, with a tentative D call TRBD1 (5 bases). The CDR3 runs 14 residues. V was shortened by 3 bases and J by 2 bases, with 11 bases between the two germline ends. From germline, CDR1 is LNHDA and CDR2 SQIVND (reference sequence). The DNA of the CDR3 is TGTGCCAGTAGTATTCGGCAGGGCCCCTACGAGCAGTACTTC. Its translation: CASSIRQGPYEQYF.

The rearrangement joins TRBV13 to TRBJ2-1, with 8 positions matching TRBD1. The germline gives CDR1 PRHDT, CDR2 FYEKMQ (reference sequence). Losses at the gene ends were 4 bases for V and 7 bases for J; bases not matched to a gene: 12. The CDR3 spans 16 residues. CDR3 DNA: TGTGCCAGCAGCTCAACGGGGCGGACAGGGCGGAATGAGCAGTTCTTC. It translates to CASSSTGRTGRNEQFF.

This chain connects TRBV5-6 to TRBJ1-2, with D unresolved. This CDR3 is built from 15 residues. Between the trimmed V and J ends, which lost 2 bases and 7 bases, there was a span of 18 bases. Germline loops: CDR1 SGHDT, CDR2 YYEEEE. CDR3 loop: CASSLVAPPVGGYTF. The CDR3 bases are TGTGCCAGCAGCTTAGTGGCCCCCCCGGTGGGTGGCTACACCTTC.

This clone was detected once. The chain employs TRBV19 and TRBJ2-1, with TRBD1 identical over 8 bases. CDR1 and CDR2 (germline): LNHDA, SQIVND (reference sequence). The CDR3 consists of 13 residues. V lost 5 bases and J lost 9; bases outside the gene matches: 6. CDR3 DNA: TGTGCCAGTAGTGTACAGGGGGTCGGTGAGCAGTTCTTC. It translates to CASSVQGVGEQFF.

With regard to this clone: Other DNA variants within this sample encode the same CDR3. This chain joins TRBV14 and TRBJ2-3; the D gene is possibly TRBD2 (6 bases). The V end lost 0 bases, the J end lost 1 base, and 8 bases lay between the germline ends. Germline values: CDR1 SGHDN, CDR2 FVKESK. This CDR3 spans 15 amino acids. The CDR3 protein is CASSQDSGGTDTQYF. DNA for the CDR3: TGTGCCAGCAGCCAAGATTCGGGGGGCACAGATACGCAGTATTTT.

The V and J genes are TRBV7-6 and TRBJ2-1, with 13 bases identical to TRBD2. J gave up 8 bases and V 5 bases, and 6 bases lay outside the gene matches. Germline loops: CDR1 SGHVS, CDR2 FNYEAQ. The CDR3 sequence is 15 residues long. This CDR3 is CASSQGLAGVYEQFF. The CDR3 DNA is TGTGCCAGCAGCCAAGGACTAGCGGGAGTTTATGAGCAGTTCTTC. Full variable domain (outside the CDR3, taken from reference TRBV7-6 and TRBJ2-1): GAGVSQSPRYKVTKRGQDVALRCDPISGHVSLYWYRQALGQGPEFLTYFNYEAQQDKSGLPNDRFSAERPEGSISTLTIQRTEQRDSAMYRCASSQGLAGVYEQFFGPGTRLTVL.

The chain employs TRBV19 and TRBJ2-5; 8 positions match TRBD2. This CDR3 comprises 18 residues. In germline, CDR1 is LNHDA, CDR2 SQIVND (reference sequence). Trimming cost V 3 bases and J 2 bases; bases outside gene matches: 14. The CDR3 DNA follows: TGTGCCAGTAGTATGGGCATGCTAGCGGGCGGGCGGCAAGAGACCCAGTACTTC. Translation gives CASSMGMLAGGRQETQYF.

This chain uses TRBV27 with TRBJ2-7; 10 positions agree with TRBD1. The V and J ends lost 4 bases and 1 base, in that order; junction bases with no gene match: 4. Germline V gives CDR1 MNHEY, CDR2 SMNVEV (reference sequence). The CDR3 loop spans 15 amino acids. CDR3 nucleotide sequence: TGTGCCAGCAGTTGGGGACAGGGGAATTCCTACGAGCAGTACTTC. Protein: CASSWGQGNSYEQYF.

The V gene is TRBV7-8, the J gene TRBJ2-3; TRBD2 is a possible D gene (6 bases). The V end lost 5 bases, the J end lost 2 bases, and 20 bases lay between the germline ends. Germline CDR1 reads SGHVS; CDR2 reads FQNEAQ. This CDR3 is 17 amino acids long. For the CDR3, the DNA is TGTGCCAGCAGCCTCTTAGGGACTTATCCGGACACAGATACGCAGTATTTT. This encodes CASSLLGTYPDTDTQYF. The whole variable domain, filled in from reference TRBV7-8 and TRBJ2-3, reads GAGVSQSPRYKVAKRGQDVALRCDPISGHVSLFWYQQALGQGPEFLTYFQNEAQLDKSGLPSDRFFAERPEGSVSTLKIQRTQQEDSAVYLCASSLLGTYPDTDTQYFGPGTRLTVL.

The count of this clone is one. The CDR3 spells CASSQTASMNTEAFF. The CDR3, as DNA: TGCGCCAGCAGCCAGACAGCCTCTATGAACACTGAAGCTTTCTTT. J is TRBJ1-1 and V is TRBV4-3, with TRBD1 as a possible D gene (5 bases). This CDR3 has 15 residues. Germline V gene lookup returns CDR1 LGHNA and CDR2 YSLEER. Trimming left V 3 bases short and J 0 bases short, with 11 bases between.

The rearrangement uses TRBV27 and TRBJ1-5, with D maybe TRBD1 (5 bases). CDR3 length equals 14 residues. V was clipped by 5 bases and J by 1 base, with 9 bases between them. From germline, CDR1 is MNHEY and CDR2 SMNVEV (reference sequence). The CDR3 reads CASSPGVSNQPQHF. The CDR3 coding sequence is TGTGCCAGCAGTCCGGGGGTGAGCAATCAGCCCCAGCATTTT.

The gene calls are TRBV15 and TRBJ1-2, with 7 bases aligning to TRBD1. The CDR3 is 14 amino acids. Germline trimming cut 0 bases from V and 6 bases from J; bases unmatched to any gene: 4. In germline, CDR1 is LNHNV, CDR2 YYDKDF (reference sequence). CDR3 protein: CATSRDLGGDGYTF. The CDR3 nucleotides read TGTGCCACCAGCAGAGATCTAGGGGGCGATGGCTACACCTTC.